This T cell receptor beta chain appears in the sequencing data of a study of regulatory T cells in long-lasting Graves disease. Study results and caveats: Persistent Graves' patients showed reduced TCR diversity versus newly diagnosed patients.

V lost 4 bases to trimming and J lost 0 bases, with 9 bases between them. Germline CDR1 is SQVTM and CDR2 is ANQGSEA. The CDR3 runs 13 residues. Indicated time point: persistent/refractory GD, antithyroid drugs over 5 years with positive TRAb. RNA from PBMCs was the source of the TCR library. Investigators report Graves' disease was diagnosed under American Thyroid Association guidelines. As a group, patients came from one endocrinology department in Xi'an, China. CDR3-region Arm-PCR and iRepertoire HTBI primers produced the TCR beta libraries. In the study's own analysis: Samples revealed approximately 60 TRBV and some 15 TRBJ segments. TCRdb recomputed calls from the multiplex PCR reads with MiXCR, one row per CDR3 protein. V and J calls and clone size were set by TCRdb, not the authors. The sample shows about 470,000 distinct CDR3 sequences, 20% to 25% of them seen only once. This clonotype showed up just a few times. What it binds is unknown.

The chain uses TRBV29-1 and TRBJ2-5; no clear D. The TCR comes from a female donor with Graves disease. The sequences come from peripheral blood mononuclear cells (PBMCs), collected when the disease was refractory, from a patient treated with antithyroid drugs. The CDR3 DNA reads TGCAGCGTTGGTCAGACTTACCAAGAGACCCAGTACTTC. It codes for CSVGQTYQETQYF.